Presented here are 27 T cell receptor beta chains from one specimen sequenced in a study of blood T cell repertoires in COVID-19. This table comes from immunoSEQ multiplex PCR, and its TCRdb copy is limited to in-frame clones, with some not included. The sample yields 120,000 or so clones, more than 65% seen once. The source material was peripheral blood. The source is a woman in her seventies with acute or convalescent COVID-19.

V and J are TRBV15 and TRBJ2-2, with unresolved D. The germline V gene encodes CDR1 LNHNV and CDR2 YYDKDF (reference sequence). Trimming took 0 bases from V and 0 from J, leaving 8 bases between them. The CDR3 spans 16 residues. CDR3 amino acids: CATSREVSSNTGELFF. The CDR3 DNA reads TGTGCCACCAGCAGAGAAGTTAGTTCGAACACCGGGGAGCTGTTTTTT.

A few counts support this clone. The chain joins TRBV19 to TRBJ1-4; D is ambiguous. The CDR3 covers 15 residues. The germline gives CDR1 LNHDA, CDR2 SQIVND (reference sequence). V was shortened by 7 bases and J by 5 bases, with 17 bases between the two germline ends. The CDR3 is CASTYSPRGNEKLFF. The CDR3 bases are TGTGCCAGTACCTACTCCCCGCGCGGGAATGAAAAACTGTTTTTT. Combining the CDR3 with reference TRBV19 and TRBJ1-4 gives the whole variable domain DGGITQSPKYLFRKEGQNVTLSCEQNLNHDAMYWYRQDPGQGLRLIYYSQIVNDFQKGDIAEGYSVSREKKESFPLTVTSAQKNPTAFYLCASTYSPRGNEKLFFGSGTQLSVL.

CDR3 sequence (DNA): TGTGCCAGCAGCTTAGCACAGGGGGCCTCTGGAAACACCATATATTTT. Translated, it gives CASSLAQGASGNTIYF. The chain employs TRBV7-8 and TRBJ1-3; 9 bases map to TRBD1. Losses at the gene ends were 0 bases for V and 0 bases for J; bases not matched to a gene: 0. This CDR3 is 16 amino acids long. Germline V gene lookup returns CDR1 SGHVS and CDR2 FQNEAQ.

The CDR3 sequence is CASSTAAGVTYEQYF. CDR3 sequence (DNA): TGTGCCAGCAGCACAGCGGCGGGAGTTACCTACGAGCAGTACTTC. The chain combines TRBV5-5 with TRBJ2-7; 7 bases are a match to TRBD2. Looked up from germline, CDR1 is SGHKS and CDR2 is YYEKEE (reference sequence). The V and J ends lost 4 bases and 2 bases, in that order; junction bases with no gene match: 9. The CDR3 extends over 15 amino acids.

This clone was seen just once. The genes are TRBV7-8 and TRBJ2-7, with TRBD2 identical over 11 bases. The CDR3 sequence is 18 residues long. Looked up from germline, CDR1 is SGHVS and CDR2 is FQNEAQ. Germline trimming cut 3 bases from V and 2 bases from J; bases unmatched to any gene: 12. CDR3 residues: CASSFSRPGTSGAYEQYF. The CDR3 nucleotides are TGTGCCAGCAGCTTTAGTCGCCCCGGGACTAGCGGTGCCTACGAGCAGTACTTC. The complete variable domain, with remaining parts taken from reference TRBV7-8 and TRBJ2-7, reads GAGVSQSPRYKVAKRGQDVALRCDPISGHVSLFWYQQALGQGPEFLTYFQNEAQLDKSGLPSDRFFAERPEGSVSTLKIQRTQQEDSAVYLCASSFSRPGTSGAYEQYFGPGTRLTVT.

The V gene is TRBV5-1, the J gene TRBJ1-5, with D perhaps matching TRBD1 (6 bases). V was cut by 5 bases and J by 5 bases, with 11 bases left in between. CDR1 and CDR2 (germline): SGHRS, YFSETQ. The CDR3 length is 13 residues. The CDR3 DNA follows: TGCGCCAGCAGGCTAGGGGGGGATCAGCCCCAGCATTTT. It is translated as CASRLGGDQPQHF.

This chain links TRBV10-3 with TRBJ2-3; TRBD1 might be the D (5 bases). The V end lost 7 bases, the J end lost 2 bases, and 10 bases lay between the germline ends. The CDR3 is 13 residues long. CDR1 is ENHRY, CDR2 SYGVKD, per germline. The CDR3 is CAITDSPTDTQYF. Written as DNA, the CDR3 is TGTGCCATCACAGACAGCCCCACAGATACGCAGTATTTT.

Only one count was recorded for this clone. The gene calls are TRBV5-6 and TRBJ1-2; D might be TRBD1 (5 bases). The CDR3 sequence is 16 residues long. V lost 0 bases and J lost 2, with 14 bases in between. Germline-derived CDR1 and CDR2 are SGHDT and YYEEEE. The chain's CDR3 is CASSLVTQGSNYGYTF. DNA for the CDR3: TGTGCCAGCAGCTTGGTTACCCAGGGATCAAACTATGGCTACACCTTC.

This clone was recorded many times. The V and J genes are TRBV4-1 and TRBJ2-1; D perhaps matches TRBD1 (6 bases). Germline-derived CDR1 and CDR2 are MGHRA and YSYEKL. This CDR3 is 15 amino acids long. Between the trimmed V and J ends, which lost 5 bases and 0 bases, there was a span of 11 bases. CDR3 sequence: CASSDRTVSYNEQFF. The CDR3 DNA sequence: TGCGCCAGCAGCGACCGGACAGTCTCCTACAATGAGCAGTTCTTC.

This chain joins TRBV19 and TRBJ1-2; TRBD1 agrees at 9 bases. V trimming: 6 bases; J trimming: 4 bases; junction bases outside the gene matches: 9. The CDR3 loop spans 15 amino acids. Germline V gene sequence: CDR1 LNHDA, CDR2 SQIVND (reference sequence). As DNA, the CDR3 is TGTGCCAGTAGCCACCGGGACAGGGTCATCTATGGCTACACCTTC. Its translation: CASSHRDRVIYGYTF. Full variable domain (remainder filled in from reference TRBV19 and TRBJ1-2): DGGITQSPKYLFRKEGQNVTLSCEQNLNHDAMYWYRQDPGQGLRLIYYSQIVNDFQKGDIAEGYSVSREKKESFPLTVTSAQKNPTAFYLCASSHRDRVIYGYTFGSGTRLTVV.

The chain employs TRBV2 and TRBJ1-4; tentative D call: TRBD1 (6 bases). The V and J ends lost 4 bases and 5 bases respectively, with 11 bases between them. Germline CDR1 SNHLY, CDR2 FYNNEI. The CDR3 has 14 residues. CDR3 bases: TGTGCCAGCAGTGCGACAGGATGGAATGAAAAACTGTTTTTT. This encodes CASSATGWNEKLFF.

The rearrangement uses TRBV5-1 and TRBJ2-2; D unclear. The CDR3 contains 15 residues. Germline-derived CDR1 and CDR2 are SGHRS and YFSETQ. V lost 0 bases and J lost 3, with 9 bases in between. CDR3 protein: CASSLAFGDTGELFF. As DNA, the CDR3 is TGCGCCAGCAGCTTGGCCTTTGGAGACACCGGGGAGCTGTTTTTT.

The V and J genes are TRBV10-3 and TRBJ1-2; TRBD1 agrees at 8 bases. The V and J ends lost 7 bases and 4 bases, in that order; junction bases with no gene match: 11. Germline lookup yields CDR1 ENHRY and CDR2 SYGVKD. This CDR3 comprises 15 residues. The CDR3 sequence is CAIIADRDWGYGYTF. The CDR3 coding sequence is TGTGCCATCATAGCGGACAGGGATTGGGGCTATGGCTACACCTTC.

The chain links TRBV29-1 to TRBJ2-7; 12 bases agree with TRBD1. CDR1 is SQVTM and CDR2 is ANQGSEA in the germline V gene. V trimming: 6 bases; J trimming: 4 bases; junction bases outside the gene matches: 7. The CDR3 totals 14 residues. This CDR3 is CSVFGTGGAYEQYF. In nucleotides, the CDR3 is TGCAGCGTCTTCGGGACAGGGGGCGCGTACGAGCAGTACTTC.

This clone was recorded many times. One end of the junction fails to match germline, which may point to a read error. The J gene is TRBJ1-2, the V gene TRBV7-2; D gene uncertain. CDR3 size: 11 residues. Germline loops: CDR1 SGHTA, CDR2 FQGNSA. The CDR3 DNA reads as TGTGCCAGCAGCTTAGCGAGTGAAAAGCTATTC. As protein: CASSLASEKLF.

This clone was picked up one time. This chain uses TRBV18 with TRBJ2-5; 10 positions agree with TRBD2. Germline CDR1 and CDR2: KGHSH and LQKENI. CDR3 length: 15 residues. The V and J ends lost 5 bases and 3 bases, in that order; junction bases with no gene match: 6. CDR3 nucleotides: TGTGCCAGCTCATACTACGGACTAGCGGAAGAGACCCAGTACTTC. This encodes CASSYYGLAEETQYF. Using reference TRBV18 and TRBJ2-5 for the parts outside the CDR3, the full variable domain is NAGVMQNPRHLVRRRGQEARLRCSPMKGHSHVYWYRQLPEEGLKFMVYLQKENIIDESGMPKERFSAEFPKEGPSILRIQQVVRGDSAAYFCASSYYGLAEETQYFGPGTRLLVL.

V is TRBV9 and J is TRBJ1-3; weak D call: TRBD1 (6 bases). CDR3 length: 17 amino acids. Germline V gene sequence: CDR1 SGDLS, CDR2 YYNGEE. Between the trimmed V and J ends, which lost 0 bases and 1 base, there was a span of 14 bases. Here the CDR3 DNA reads TGTGCCAGCAGCGTAGGCCACAGGGCCGAATCTGGAAACACCATATATTTT. This translates into CASSVGHRAESGNTIYF.

V usage is TRBV5-6 and J usage is TRBJ2-3; 7 nucleotides match TRBD2. This CDR3 is built from 17 residues. After removal of 3 bases from V and 0 bases from J, the junction contained 10 bases not matched to a gene. Germline-derived CDR1 and CDR2 are SGHDT and YYEEEE. CDR3 residues: CASSSGPGLPSTDTQYF. The CDR3 coding sequence is TGTGCCAGCAGCTCCGGCCCGGGACTACCTAGCACAGATACGCAGTATTTT.

This sequence joins TRBV20-1 and TRBJ1-5, with 9 bases identical to TRBD1. Unmatched junction bases numbered 5, after V lost 3 bases and J lost 5 bases. Per germline, CDR1 DFQATT and CDR2 SNEGSKA (reference sequence). The CDR3 has 14 amino acids. CDR3 loop: CSASNRGLDQPQHF. The CDR3 nucleotides read TGCAGTGCTAGTAACAGGGGGCTGGATCAGCCCCAGCATTTT.

The rearrangement joins TRBV6-1 to TRBJ1-1; weak D call: TRBD1 (6 bases). The CDR3 has 12 residues. Germline V gene data show CDR1 as MNHNS and CDR2 as SASEGT. Deletions cut 6 bases from V and 3 bases from J, with 8 bases between. CDR3 amino acids: CASSGQYTEAFF. CDR3 bases: TGTGCCAGCAGCGGACAGTACACTGAAGCTTTCTTT.

This chain links TRBV19 with TRBJ2-5; a possible D gene is TRBD1 (6 bases). This CDR3 is 14 amino acids long. V was pared by 5 bases and J by 5 bases, with 15 bases between. From germline, CDR1 is LNHDA and CDR2 SQIVND (reference sequence). The DNA for the CDR3 is TGTGCCAGTAGTGGGTGGGGGCCGGGGGAGACCCAGTACTTC. Amino acids: CASSGWGPGETQYF.

The J gene is TRBJ1-2, the V gene TRBV5-1, with TRBD1 matching 8 bases. Germline V gene lookup returns CDR1 SGHRS and CDR2 YFSETQ. J lost 6 bases, V lost 3 bases, and 10 bases had no gene match. The CDR3 is 15 amino acids. The CDR3 reads CASSSRAGGFDGYTF. In DNA form, the CDR3 reads TGCGCCAGCAGCTCTAGGGCAGGGGGCTTTGATGGCTACACCTTC.

The V call is TRBV5-4, the J call TRBJ1-4, with D unresolved. V was cut by 3 bases and J by 0 bases, with 9 bases left in between. Per germline, CDR1 SGHNT and CDR2 YYREEE (reference sequence). The CDR3 is made up of 15 amino acids. DNA of the CDR3: TGTGCCAGCAGCTCCTACAGCTCAACTAATGAAAAACTGTTTTTT. Protein product: CASSSYSSTNEKLFF.

This clone was found many times. The chain employs TRBV4-3 and TRBJ2-7; 8 nucleotides line up with TRBD1. The CDR3 spans 14 residues. J was trimmed by 6 bases and V by 4 bases; bases with no gene match: 8. Germline V gene data show CDR1 as LGHNA and CDR2 as YSLEER. CDR3 sequence: CASSPGQGLPEQYF. The CDR3 bases are TGCGCCAGCAGCCCAGGACAGGGATTACCCGAGCAGTACTTC.

V is TRBV5-4 and J is TRBJ1-1; 7 bases map to TRBD1. Germline V CDR1 and CDR2: SGHNT, YYREEE (reference sequence). The CDR3 has 16 amino acids. Unmatched junction bases numbered 6, after V lost 1 base and J lost 0 bases. CDR3 in DNA: TGTGCCAGCAGCTTGACGTCAGGGGGATTGAACACTGAAGCTTTCTTT. Its translation is CASSLTSGGLNTEAFF.

The chain carries TRBV28 and TRBJ2-2; a possible D gene is TRBD2 (5 bases). With 8 bases removed from V and 6 bases from J, the gap between germline ends came to 16 bases. Germline CDR1 MDHEN, CDR2 SYDVKM. The CDR3 contains 14 residues. CDR3 sequence (DNA): TGTGCCAGCTCACGGGCGCGGGCGGCCGGGGAGCTGTTTTTT. Its translation is CASSRARAAGELFF.

The V call is TRBV11-2, the J call TRBJ2-7; D might be TRBD1 (6 bases). Trimming removed 7 bases at V and 4 bases at J, with 17 bases between. CDR1 and CDR2 from the germline V gene are SGHAT and FQNNGV. CDR3 length equals 14 residues. In DNA form, the CDR3 reads TGTGCCAGCAACTCACAGGGCTTTGAGTACGAGCAGTACTTC. Protein product: CASNSQGFEYEQYF.